The 18 T cell receptor beta chains reported below all come from one sample, sequenced in a study of blood T cell repertoires in COVID-19. Libraries were prepared by immunoSEQ multiplex PCR; TCRdb keeps only in-frame clonotypes and omits some of them. The sample gives roughly 150,000 clones, 65% to 80% of which show up once; about 20% is in the top ten. Input material: PBMCs or T cells enriched from blood (not recorded which). The receptors come from a woman between 65 and 79 years old in a cohort exposed to, infected with or recovered from COVID-19 (not recorded which).

In its sample, this clone was seen once. The rearrangement links TRBV13 to TRBJ2-5; D not certain. The CDR3 totals 17 residues. Germline V lookup: CDR1 PRHDT, CDR2 FYEKMQ (reference sequence). V dropped 2 bases and J dropped 2 bases, with 18 bases sitting between them. CDR3 bases: TGTGCCAGCAGCTTAAGATTCTCCGGTTTGATACAAGAGACCCAGTACTTC. Translated: CASSLRFSGLIQETQYF.

The chain employs TRBV11-2 and TRBJ2-5, with D hard to call. The CDR3 is 13 amino acids. Trimming left V 0 bases short and J 2 bases short, with 4 bases between. Germline CDR1 reads SGHAT; CDR2 reads FQNNGV. CDR3 sequence: CASSLDRQETQYF. DNA for the CDR3: TGTGCCAGCAGCTTAGACAGACAAGAGACCCAGTACTTC.

The chain employs TRBV19 and TRBJ1-1, with D maybe TRBD1 (5 bases). Trimming removed 2 bases from V and 7 bases from J, with 26 bases in between. The CDR3 spans 18 residues. Per the germline V gene, CDR1 is LNHDA and CDR2 is SQIVND (reference sequence). In DNA form, the CDR3 reads TGTGCCAGTAGTATATTGGCCGGGGGAGGGGCGGCCCATGTTGAAGCTTTCTTT. Translating gives CASSILAGGGAAHVEAFF.

This chain joins TRBV4-2 and TRBJ2-3, with D possibly being TRBD2 (6 bases). Germline V CDR1 and CDR2: LGHNA, YNFKEQ. Trimming left V 4 bases short and J 7 bases short, with 24 bases between. The CDR3 length is 17 residues. CDR3 sequence: CASSLMGGSELKNTQYF. CDR3 DNA: TGTGCCAGCAGCCTAATGGGAGGCTCCGAGTTAAAAAATACGCAGTATTTT.

V gene TRBV11-3 combines with J gene TRBJ1-2, with a tentative D call TRBD1 (5 bases). Germline V lookup: CDR1 SGHNT, CDR2 YENEEA. V was pared by 5 bases and J by 3 bases, with 13 bases between. This CDR3 has 14 amino acids. The CDR3 reads CASSPVDSYYGYTF. In DNA, the CDR3 is TGTGCCAGCAGCCCCGTAGACAGCTACTATGGCTACACCTTC.

This sequence joins TRBV7-9 and TRBJ2-7; 9 nucleotides agree with TRBD2. Germline CDR1 is SEHNR and CDR2 is FQNEAQ (reference sequence). This CDR3 has 14 residues. J was trimmed by 6 bases and V by 5 bases; bases with no gene match: 8. In DNA, the CDR3 is TGTGCCAGCAGCCTGGGACTAGCTGCCGGCGAGCAGTACTTC. As protein: CASSLGLAAGEQYF.

The V call is TRBV11-3, the J call TRBJ2-2; 9 positions match TRBD1. V shed 3 bases and J 1 base; nucleotides not matched to a gene: 3. The CDR3 has 16 amino acids. The V gene's germline CDR1 is SGHNT and CDR2 YENEEA. This CDR3 reads CASSFADRGNTGELFF. CDR3 in DNA: TGTGCCAGCAGCTTCGCGGACAGGGGGAACACCGGGGAGCTGTTTTTT.

The chain has TRBV12-3 or TRBV12-4 and TRBJ2-5, with a weak D call TRBD2 (5 bases). This CDR3 contains 13 residues. Trimming cost V 5 bases and J 5 bases, with 12 bases left between them. CDR3 in amino acids: CASSPSRRETQYF. Written as DNA, the CDR3 is TGTGCCAGCAGTCCGAGCCGGAGGGAGACCCAGTACTTC.

The chain links TRBV6-2 or TRBV6-3 to TRBJ1-2; D remains unclear. V dropped 5 bases and J dropped 2 bases, with 12 bases sitting between them. In germline, CDR1 is MNHEY, CDR2 SVGEGT. The CDR3 covers 14 residues. Here the CDR3 reads CASSTPGFNYGYTF. CDR3 DNA sequence: TGTGCCAGCAGTACGCCCGGGTTCAACTATGGCTACACCTTC.

The CDR3 loop reads CASSGAGAVGELFF. As DNA, the CDR3 is TGTGCCAGCAGCGGAGCGGGAGCTGTCGGGGAGCTGTTTTTT. This chain links TRBV25-1 with TRBJ2-2; 8 positions match TRBD2. After removal of 6 bases from V and 7 bases from J, the junction contained 7 bases not matched to a gene. The CDR3 is 14 residues long. Germline V gives CDR1 MGHDK, CDR2 SYGVNS.

In its sample, this clone was seen a few times. The V and J genes are TRBV3-1 (or the pseudogene TRBV3-2) and TRBJ2-1, with 8 bases aligning to TRBD2. Germline V gene sequence: CDR1 LGHDT, CDR2 YNNKEL (reference sequence). Germline trimming cut 7 bases from V and 0 bases from J; bases unmatched to any gene: 5. This CDR3 is 15 amino acids long. CDR3 sequence (DNA): TGTGCCAGCACCTCCGGGACTAGCTCCTACAATGAGCAGTTCTTC. Translating it yields CASTSGTSSYNEQFF.

The rearrangement uses TRBV20-1 and TRBJ2-7; 7 positions agree with TRBD2. This CDR3 is 11 amino acids long. The V gene's germline CDR1 is DFQATT and CDR2 SNEGSKA (reference sequence). V lost 4 bases, J lost 6 bases, and 3 bases stayed unmatched. As DNA, the CDR3 is TGCAGTGCTACGGCTAGCGGCGAGCAGTACTTC. Translation gives CSATASGEQYF.

This clone has only a few counts. The CDR3 bases are TGTGCCAGCAGGATGCAGGGGGTAGGCAATCAGCCCCAGCATTTT. Translating it yields CASRMQGVGNQPQHF. This chain links TRBV2 with TRBJ1-5, with 7 nucleotides matching TRBD1. Per germline, CDR1 SNHLY and CDR2 FYNNEI. Trimming cost V 6 bases and J 2 bases; bases outside gene matches: 7. The CDR3 runs to 15 residues.

The genes are TRBV5-5 and TRBJ1-1, with D hard to call. The CDR3 consists of 13 residues. CDR1 SGHKS and CDR2 YYEKEE come from the germline V gene (reference sequence). V gave up 0 bases and J gave up 4 bases, with 7 bases separating them. DNA for the CDR3: TGTGCCAGCAGCTTGGCGGGTAGCACTGAAGCTTTCTTT. Protein sequence: CASSLAGSTEAFF.

In its sample, this clone was seen once. This sequence joins TRBV28 and TRBJ2-5, with 9 positions matching TRBD2. The V gene's germline CDR1 is MDHEN and CDR2 SYDVKM. The CDR3 runs to 15 residues. Trimming cost V 1 base and J 5 bases; bases outside gene matches: 5. The CDR3: CASSLSVGLAETQYF. The CDR3 bases are TGTGCCAGCAGTTTATCAGTGGGACTAGCTGAGACCCAGTACTTC.

The CDR3 DNA sequence: TGTGCCAGCAGTTATGGACAGGAAGATGAAAAACTGTTTTTT. It encodes CASSYGQEDEKLFF. This sequence joins TRBV6-5 and TRBJ1-4; 7 bases are shared with TRBD1. Germline V gives CDR1 MNHEY, CDR2 SVGAGI. With V trimmed by 3 bases and J by 6 bases, 4 bases remained unmatched. There are 14 residues in the CDR3.

The CDR3 protein is CASSLRPQNTQYF. The DNA for the CDR3 is TGTGCCAGCAGCTTGAGGCCACAAAATACGCAGTATTTT. V is TRBV7-2 and J is TRBJ2-3; D not resolved. CDR3 length: 13 residues. Germline V gene sequence: CDR1 SGHTA, CDR2 FQGNSA. Trimming pared 3 bases from V and 7 bases from J, leaving 11 bases between.

The chain uses TRBV4-2 and TRBJ1-6, with 9 nucleotides matching TRBD1. From germline, CDR1 is LGHNA and CDR2 YNFKEQ. V shed 0 bases, J shed 9 bases, and the junction held 6 bases outside the gene matches. CDR3 length: 16 residues. CDR3 protein: CASSQEPRDRVSPLHF. The CDR3 DNA reads as TGTGCCAGCAGCCAAGAACCTCGGGACAGGGTTTCACCCCTCCACTTT.